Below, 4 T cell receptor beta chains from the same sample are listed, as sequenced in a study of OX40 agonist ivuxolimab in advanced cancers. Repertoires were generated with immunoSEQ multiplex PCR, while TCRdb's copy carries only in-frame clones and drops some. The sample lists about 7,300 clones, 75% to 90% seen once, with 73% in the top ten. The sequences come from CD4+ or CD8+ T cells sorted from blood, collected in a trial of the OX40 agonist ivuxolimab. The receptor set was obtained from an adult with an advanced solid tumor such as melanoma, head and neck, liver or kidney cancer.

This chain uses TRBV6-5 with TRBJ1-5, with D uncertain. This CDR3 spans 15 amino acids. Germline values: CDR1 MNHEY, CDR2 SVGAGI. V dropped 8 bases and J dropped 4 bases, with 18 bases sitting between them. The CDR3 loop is CASQNLPFGNQPQHF. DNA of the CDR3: TGTGCCAGCCAAAACCTCCCCTTCGGGAATCAGCCCCAGCATTTT.

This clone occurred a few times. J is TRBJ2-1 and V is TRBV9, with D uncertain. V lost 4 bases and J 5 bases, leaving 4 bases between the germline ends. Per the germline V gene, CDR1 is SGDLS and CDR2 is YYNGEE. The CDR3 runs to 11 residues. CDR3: CASSPDNEQFF. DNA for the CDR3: TGTGCCAGCAGCCCGGACAATGAGCAGTTCTTC.

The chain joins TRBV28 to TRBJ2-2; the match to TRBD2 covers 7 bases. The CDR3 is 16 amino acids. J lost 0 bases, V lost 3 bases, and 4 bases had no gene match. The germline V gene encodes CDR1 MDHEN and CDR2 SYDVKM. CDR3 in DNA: TGTGCCAGCAGTTTCTCCCTAGCGGCGAACACCGGGGAGCTGTTTTTT. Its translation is CASSFSLAANTGELFF.

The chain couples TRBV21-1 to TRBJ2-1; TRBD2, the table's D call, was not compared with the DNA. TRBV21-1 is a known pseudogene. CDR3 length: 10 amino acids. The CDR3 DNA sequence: TGTGCCAGCCGGGGGAATGAGCAGTTCTTC. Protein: CASRGNEQFF.